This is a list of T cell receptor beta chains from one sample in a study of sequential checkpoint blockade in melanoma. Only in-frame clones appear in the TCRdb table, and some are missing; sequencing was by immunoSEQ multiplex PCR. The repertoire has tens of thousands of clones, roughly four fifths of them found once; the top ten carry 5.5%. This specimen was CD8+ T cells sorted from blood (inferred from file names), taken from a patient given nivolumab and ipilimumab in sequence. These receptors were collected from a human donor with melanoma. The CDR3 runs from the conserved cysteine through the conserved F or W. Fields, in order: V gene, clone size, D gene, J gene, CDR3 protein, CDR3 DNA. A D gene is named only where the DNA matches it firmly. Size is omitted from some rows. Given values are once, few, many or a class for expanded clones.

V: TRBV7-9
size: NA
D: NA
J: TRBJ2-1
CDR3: CASSLSPSEQFF
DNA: TGTGCCAGCAGCTTGAGTCCCTCAGAGCAGTTCTTC

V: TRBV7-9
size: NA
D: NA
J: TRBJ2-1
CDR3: CASSLEPNEQFF
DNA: TGTGCCAGCAGCTTAGAGCCCAATGAGCAGTTCTTC

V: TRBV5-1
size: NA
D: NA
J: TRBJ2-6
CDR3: CASSDLLDSSGANVLTF
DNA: TGCGCCAGCAGCGATCTATTAGACAGCTCTGGGGCCAACGTCCTGACTTTC

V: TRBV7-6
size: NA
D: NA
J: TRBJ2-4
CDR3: CASSSEPSKNIQYF
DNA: TGTGCCAGCAGCAGTGAGCCCTCAAAAAACATTCAGTACTTC

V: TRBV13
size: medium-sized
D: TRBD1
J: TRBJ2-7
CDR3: CASSSGQVQYF
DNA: TGTGCCAGCAGCTCAGGACAGGTGCAGTACTTC

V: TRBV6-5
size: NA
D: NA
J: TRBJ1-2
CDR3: CASSYSPGDDYGYTF
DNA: TGTGCCAGCAGTTACTCGCCAGGGGACGACTATGGCTACACCTTC

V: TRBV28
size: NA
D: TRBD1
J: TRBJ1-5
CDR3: CASITLTGPNQPQHF
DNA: TGTGCCAGCATAACTTTGACAGGGCCCAATCAGCCCCAGCATTTT

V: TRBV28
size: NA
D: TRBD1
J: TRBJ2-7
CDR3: CASSPTGAGEQYF
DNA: TGTGCCAGCAGTCCTACAGGGGCTGGAGAGCAGTACTTC

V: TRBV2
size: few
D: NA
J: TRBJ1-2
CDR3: CASIRGVVGYTF
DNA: TGTGCCAGCATCCGGGGGGTCGTAGGCTACACCTTC

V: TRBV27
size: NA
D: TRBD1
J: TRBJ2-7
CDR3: CASSLGQGAPYEQYF
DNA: TGTGCCAGCAGTTTAGGCCAGGGGGCCCCCTACGAGCAGTACTTC

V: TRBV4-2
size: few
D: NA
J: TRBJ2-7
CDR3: CASSLPGVWEQYF
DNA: TGTGCCAGCAGCTTGCCGGGAGTATGGGAGCAGTACTTC

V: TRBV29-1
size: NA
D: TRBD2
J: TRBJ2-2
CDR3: CSVQGTSSGELFF
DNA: TGCAGCGTGCAGGGGACTAGCTCCGGGGAGCTGTTTTTT

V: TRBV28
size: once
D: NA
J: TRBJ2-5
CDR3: CASSFIYGETQYF
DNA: TGTGCCAGCAGTTTCATTTACGGGGAGACCCAGTACTTC